This TCR beta chain was observed in a study of blood T cell repertoires in COVID-19. As for the study in general: PBMCs, B-cell-depleted T cells, or T cells were the source of the cDNA or gDNA that made up the material.

Participant reports of clinical history set cohort assignment. From germline, CDR1 is LGHDT and CDR2 YNNKEL (reference sequence). Trimming removed 3 bases at V and 8 bases at J, with 14 bases between. The length of the CDR3 is 14 residues. Per the authors' pipeline: Amplification from reference gene primers served as the basis for estimated nucleated cell counts. Assay used: immunoSEQ multiplex PCR; TCRdb lists only in-frame clones, some missing. The V and J calls and clone size are taken from that table; D and trimming were inferred from the DNA. The sample contains around 300,000 clones, about nine tenths of which appear only once.

This TCR came from a woman aged 60-70 years who had recovered from COVID-19. This chain joins TRBV3-1 (or the pseudogene TRBV3-2) and TRBJ2-1; D possibly corresponds to TRBD1 (6 bases). Sequenced sample: PBMCs or T cells enriched from blood (not recorded which). The CDR3 sequence: CASSQWAGVHEQFF. CDR3 bases: TGTGCCAGCAGCCAGTGGGCAGGGGTTCATGAGCAGTTCTTC.